This T cell receptor beta chain was sequenced for a study of blood T cell repertoires in COVID-19. Germline CDR1 and CDR2: SGHVS and FQNEAQ. This CDR3 comprises 15 residues. Trimming shortened V by 5 bases and J by 2 bases, and 15 bases separated the two germline ends. Some clones are missing from TCRdb's copy, which holds only in-frame ones; the method was immunoSEQ multiplex PCR. Of 250,000 or so clones in the sample, nearly 90% are singletons; the top ten hold under 2.5%. The sample taken for sequencing was peripheral blood. The clonotype was recovered from a woman aged 60-75 years with COVID-19, enrolled during active disease. V gene TRBV7-8 combines with J gene TRBJ2-5; D is perhaps TRBD2 (5 bases). CDR3 loop: CASSPRSAVQETQYF. CDR3 coding DNA: TGTGCCAGCAGCCCACGTTCAGCGGTACAAGAGACCCAGTACTTC. Looking up the rest from reference TRBV7-8 and TRBJ2-5 gives the full variable domain: GAGVSQSPRYKVAKRGQDVALRCDPISGHVSLFWYQQALGQGPEFLTYFQNEAQLDKSGLPSDRFFAERPEGSVSTLKIQRTQQEDSAVYLCASSPRSAVQETQYFGPGTRLLVL.